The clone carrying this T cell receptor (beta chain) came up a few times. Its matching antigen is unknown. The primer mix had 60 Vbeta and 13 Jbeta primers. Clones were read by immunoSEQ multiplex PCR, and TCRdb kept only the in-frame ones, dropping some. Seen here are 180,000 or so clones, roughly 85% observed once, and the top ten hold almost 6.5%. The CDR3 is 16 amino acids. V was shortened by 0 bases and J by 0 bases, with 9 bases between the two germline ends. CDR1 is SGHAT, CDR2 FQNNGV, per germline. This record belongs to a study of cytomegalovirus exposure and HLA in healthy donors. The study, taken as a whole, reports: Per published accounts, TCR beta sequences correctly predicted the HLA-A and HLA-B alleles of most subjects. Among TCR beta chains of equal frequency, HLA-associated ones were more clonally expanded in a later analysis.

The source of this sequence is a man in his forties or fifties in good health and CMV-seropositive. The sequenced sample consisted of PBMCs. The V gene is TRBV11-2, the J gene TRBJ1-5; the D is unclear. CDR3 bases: TGTGCCAGCAGCTTAGACGCCAGTTATAGCAATCAGCCCCAGCATTTT. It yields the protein CASSLDASYSNQPQHF.